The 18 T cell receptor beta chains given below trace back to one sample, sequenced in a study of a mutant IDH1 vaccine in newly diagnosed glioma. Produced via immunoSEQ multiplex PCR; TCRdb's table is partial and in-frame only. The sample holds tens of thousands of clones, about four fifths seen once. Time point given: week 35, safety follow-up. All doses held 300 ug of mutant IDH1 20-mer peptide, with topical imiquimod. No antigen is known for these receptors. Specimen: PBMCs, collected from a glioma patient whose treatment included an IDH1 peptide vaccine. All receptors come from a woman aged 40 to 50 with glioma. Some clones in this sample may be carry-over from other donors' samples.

For the CDR3, the DNA is TGCAGTGCTAGAGATTTGGCAGGATACACCTTC. Amino acid sequence: CSARDLAGYTF. The chain has TRBV20-1 and TRBJ1-2, with D uncertain. Trimming took 0 bases from V and 11 from J, leaving 10 bases between them. Germline CDR1 reads DFQATT; CDR2 reads SNEGSKA (reference sequence). This CDR3 is built from 11 residues.

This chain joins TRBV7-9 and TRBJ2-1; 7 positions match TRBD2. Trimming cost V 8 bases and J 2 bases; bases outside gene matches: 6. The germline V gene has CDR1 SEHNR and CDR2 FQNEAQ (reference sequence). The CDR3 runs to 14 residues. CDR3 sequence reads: CASPPGTTYNEQFF. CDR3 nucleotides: TGTGCCAGCCCTCCCGGGACTACCTACAATGAGCAGTTCTTC.

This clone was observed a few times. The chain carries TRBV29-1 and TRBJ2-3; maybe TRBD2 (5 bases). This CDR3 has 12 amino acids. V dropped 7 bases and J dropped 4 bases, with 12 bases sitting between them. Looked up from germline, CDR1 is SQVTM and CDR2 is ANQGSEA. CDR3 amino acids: CSDKQRADTQYF. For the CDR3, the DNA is TGCAGCGACAAACAGAGGGCAGATACGCAGTATTTT.

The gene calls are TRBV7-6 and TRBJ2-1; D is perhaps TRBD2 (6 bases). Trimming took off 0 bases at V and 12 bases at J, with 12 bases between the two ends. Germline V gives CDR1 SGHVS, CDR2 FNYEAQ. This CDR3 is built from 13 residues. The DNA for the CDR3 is TGTGCCAGCAGCTTAGCGGGGGGAAGGGGGCAGTTCTTC. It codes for CASSLAGGRGQFF.

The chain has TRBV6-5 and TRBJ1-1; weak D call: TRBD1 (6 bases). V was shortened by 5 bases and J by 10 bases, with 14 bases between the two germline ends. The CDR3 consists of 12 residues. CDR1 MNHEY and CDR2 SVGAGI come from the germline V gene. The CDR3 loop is CASSPWGASAFF. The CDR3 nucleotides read TGTGCCAGCAGTCCTTGGGGGGCCTCAGCTTTCTTT.

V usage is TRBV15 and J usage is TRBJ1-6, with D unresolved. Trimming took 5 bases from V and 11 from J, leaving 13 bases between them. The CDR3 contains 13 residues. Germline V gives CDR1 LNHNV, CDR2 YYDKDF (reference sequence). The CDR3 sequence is CATSLNANPPLHF. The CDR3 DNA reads TGTGCCACCAGCCTAAATGCCAATCCACCCCTCCACTTT. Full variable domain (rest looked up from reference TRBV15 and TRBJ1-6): DAMVIQNPRYQVTQFGKPVTLSCSQTLNHNVMYWYQQKSSQAPKLLFHYYDKDFNNEADTPDNFQSRRPNTSFCFLDIRSPGLGDTAMYLCATSLNANPPLHFGNGTRLTVT.

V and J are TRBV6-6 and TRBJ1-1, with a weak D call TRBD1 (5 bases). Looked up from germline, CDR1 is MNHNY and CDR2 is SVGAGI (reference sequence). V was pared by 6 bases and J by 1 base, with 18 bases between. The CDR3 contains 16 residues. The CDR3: CASSLGGEWGNTEAFF. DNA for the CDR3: TGTGCCAGCAGCCTTGGGGGGGAGTGGGGGAACACTGAAGCTTTCTTT.

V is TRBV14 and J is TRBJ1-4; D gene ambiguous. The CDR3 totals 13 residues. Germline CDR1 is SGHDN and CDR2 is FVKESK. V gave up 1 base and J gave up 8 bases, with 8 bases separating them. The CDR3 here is CASSQASGEKLFF. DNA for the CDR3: TGTGCCAGCAGCCAAGCCTCCGGCGAAAAACTGTTTTTT.

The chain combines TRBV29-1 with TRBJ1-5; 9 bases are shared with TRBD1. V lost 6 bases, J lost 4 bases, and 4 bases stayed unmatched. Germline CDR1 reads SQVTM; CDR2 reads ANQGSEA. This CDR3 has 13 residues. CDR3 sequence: CSVGDRANQPQHF. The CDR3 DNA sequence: TGCAGCGTCGGGGACAGGGCTAATCAGCCCCAGCATTTT.

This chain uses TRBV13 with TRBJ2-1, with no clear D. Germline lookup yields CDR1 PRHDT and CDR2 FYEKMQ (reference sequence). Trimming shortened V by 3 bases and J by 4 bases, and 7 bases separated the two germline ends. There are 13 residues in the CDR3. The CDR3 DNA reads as TGTGCCAGCAGCTTTGGTAGGTACAATGAGCAGTTCTTC. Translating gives CASSFGRYNEQFF.

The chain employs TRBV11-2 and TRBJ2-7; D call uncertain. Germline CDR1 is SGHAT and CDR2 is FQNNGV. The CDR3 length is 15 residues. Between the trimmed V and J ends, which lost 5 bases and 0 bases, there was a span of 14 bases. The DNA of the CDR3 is TGTGCCAGCAGCGAGACGGTGGTAAGCTCCTACGAGCAGTACTTC. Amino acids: CASSETVVSSYEQYF.

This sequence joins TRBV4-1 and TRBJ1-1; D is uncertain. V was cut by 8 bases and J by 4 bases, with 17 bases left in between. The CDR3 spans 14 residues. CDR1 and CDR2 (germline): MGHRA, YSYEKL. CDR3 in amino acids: CASATGSLATEAFF. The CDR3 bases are TGCGCCAGCGCTACCGGGTCCCTAGCCACTGAAGCTTTCTTT.

The CDR3: CASSSSGGGEKLFF. The CDR3 coding sequence is TGTGCCAGCAGCTCTTCCGGGGGGGGAGAAAAACTGTTTTTT. The rearrangement joins TRBV7-2 to TRBJ1-4; D might be TRBD1 (5 bases). The CDR3 consists of 14 residues. Per the germline V gene, CDR1 is SGHTA and CDR2 is FQGNSA. Trimming cost V 4 bases and J 8 bases, with 14 bases left between them.

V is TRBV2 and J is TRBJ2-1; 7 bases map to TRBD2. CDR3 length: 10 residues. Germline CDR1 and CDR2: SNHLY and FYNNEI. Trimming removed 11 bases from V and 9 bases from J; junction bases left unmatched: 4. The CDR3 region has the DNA TGTGCCGCCCGCGGGGGTGAGCAGTTCTTC. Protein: CAARGGEQFF.

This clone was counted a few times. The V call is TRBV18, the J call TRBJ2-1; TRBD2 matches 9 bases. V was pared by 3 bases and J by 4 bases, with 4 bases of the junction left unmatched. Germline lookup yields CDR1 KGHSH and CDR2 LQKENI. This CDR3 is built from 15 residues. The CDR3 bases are TGTGCCAGCTCACCTCCTAGCGGGGCTTACAATGAGCAGTTCTTC. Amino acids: CASSPPSGAYNEQFF.

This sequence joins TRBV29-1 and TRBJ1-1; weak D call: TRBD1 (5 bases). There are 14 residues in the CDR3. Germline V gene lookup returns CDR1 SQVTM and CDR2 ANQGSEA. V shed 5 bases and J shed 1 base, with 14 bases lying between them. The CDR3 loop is CSVYLSGGNTEAFF. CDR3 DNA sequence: TGCAGCGTTTATCTATCCGGGGGGAACACTGAAGCTTTCTTT. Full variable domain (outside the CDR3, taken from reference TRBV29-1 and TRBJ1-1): SAVISQKPSRDICQRGTSLTIQCQVDSQVTMMFWYRQQPGQSLTLIATANQGSEATYESGFVIDKFPISRPNLTFSTLTVSNMSPEDSSIYLCSVYLSGGNTEAFFGQGTRLTVV.

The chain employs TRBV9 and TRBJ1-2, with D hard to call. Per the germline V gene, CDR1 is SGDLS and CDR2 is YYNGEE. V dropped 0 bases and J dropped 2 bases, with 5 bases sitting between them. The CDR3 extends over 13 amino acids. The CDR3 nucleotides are TGTGCCAGCAGCGTAGCCCGGAACTATGGCTACACCTTC. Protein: CASSVARNYGYTF. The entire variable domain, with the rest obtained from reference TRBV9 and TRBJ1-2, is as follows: DSGVTQTPKHLITATGQRVTLRCSPRSGDLSVYWYQQSLDQGLQFLIQYYNGEERAKGNILERFSAQQFPDLHSELNLSSLELGDSALYFCASSVARNYGYTFGSGTRLTVV.

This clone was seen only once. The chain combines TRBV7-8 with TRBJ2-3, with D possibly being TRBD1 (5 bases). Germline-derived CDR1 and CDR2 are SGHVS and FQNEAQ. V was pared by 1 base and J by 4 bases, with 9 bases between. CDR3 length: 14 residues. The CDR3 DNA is TGTGCCAGCAGCTTAGACAGGACGGCAGATACGCAGTATTTT. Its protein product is CASSLDRTADTQYF.